Listed here are 29 T cell receptor beta chains from one sample, sequenced in a study of T cells expressing NK-cell markers. TCRdb re-called the 5' RACE reads and catalogs CDR3 proteins one per entry, DNA excluded. The sample table includes about 550,000 distinct CDR3 sequences. The specimen was blood T cells: a sorted CD56 or NKG2C T cell subset, CD4+ or CD8+ T cells, or bulk PBMC T cells (not recorded which). The receptors stem from a man aged 18 to 30 in good health.

The gene calls are TRBV12-3 or TRBV12-4 and TRBJ2-1; the D call from TCRdb, TRBD2, cannot be confirmed without DNA. The CDR3 is made up of 16 amino acids. CDR3 protein: CASSLPLAGGYNEQFF.

This chain links TRBV6-5 with TRBJ2-1; TCRdb selects TRBD2, and the lack of DNA leaves this call unchecked. Germline lookup yields CDR1 MNHEY and CDR2 SVGAGI. This CDR3 contains 16 residues. The CDR3 region is CASSYSLAGPYNEQFF.

V gene TRBV7-6 combines with J gene TRBJ2-3; without DNA, the TCRdb call of TRBD1 cannot be checked. The CDR3 is 13 residues long. The germline gives CDR1 SGHVS, CDR2 FNYEAQ. This CDR3 reads CASSHLGDRGQYF.

This chain links TRBV5-4 with TRBJ2-1; the TCRdb D gene call, TRBD1, has no DNA to confirm it. The CDR3 totals 15 residues. Germline loops: CDR1 SGHNT, CDR2 YYREEE (reference sequence). The CDR3 loop is CASSRGSEAYNEQFF.

This chain joins TRBV5-1 and TRBJ2-1; TCRdb's D call of TRBD2 is untestable without DNA. This CDR3 spans 16 amino acids. In germline, CDR1 is SGHRS, CDR2 YFSETQ. The CDR3 region is CASSVPGLANGNEQFF. Drawing the rest from reference TRBV5-1 and TRBJ2-1, the complete variable domain is KAGVTQTPRYLIKTRGQQVTLSCSPISGHRSVSWYQQTPGQGLQFLFEYFSETQRNKGNFPGRFSGRQFSNSRSEMNVSTLELGDSALYLCASSVPGLANGNEQFFGPGTRLTVL.

V gene TRBV5-4 combines with J gene TRBJ2-1. From germline, CDR1 is SGHNT and CDR2 YYREEE (reference sequence). The CDR3 totals 16 residues. The CDR3 is CASSLGGSSSYNEQFF.

The chain links TRBV6-2 or TRBV6-3 to TRBJ2-7; TCRdb's D call, TRBD1, is unchecked because there is no DNA. The germline V gene has CDR1 MNHEY and CDR2 SVGEGT. The CDR3 totals 17 residues. The CDR3 reads CATQRTGRLDSRDEQYF.

The CDR3: CASSVTSGSRPYEQYF. The chain links TRBV5-5 to TRBJ2-7; TCRdb selects TRBD2, and the lack of DNA leaves this call unchecked. Germline V gives CDR1 SGHKS, CDR2 YYEKEE (reference sequence). CDR3 size: 16 residues.

The chain links TRBV7-3 to TRBJ2-3; TCRdb gives TRBD1 as the D gene, but with no DNA this cannot be confirmed. The V gene's germline CDR1 is SGHTA and CDR2 FQGTGA. CDR3 length equals 15 residues. This CDR3 reads CASSLTPLGGGAQYF.

The chain links TRBV5-1 to TRBJ1-1. Germline V gene lookup returns CDR1 SGHRS and CDR2 YFSETQ. CDR3 length: 15 amino acids. The CDR3: CASQDFRTVNTEAFF.

V and J are TRBV12-3 or TRBV12-4 and TRBJ2-3; TCRdb designates TRBD1, a call that cannot be tested without DNA. The CDR3 is made up of 15 amino acids. The CDR3: CASRNTGTSPDTQYF.

The chain has TRBV10-3 and TRBJ2-1; with no DNA, the TCRdb D assignment of TRBD1 cannot be verified. Germline V gene data show CDR1 as ENHRY and CDR2 as SYGVKD. This CDR3 has 14 amino acids. The CDR3 spells CAIKGGQGVNEQFF.

V and J are TRBV4-1 and TRBJ2-1; TCRdb returns TRBD2, unconfirmable since there is no DNA. The CDR3 is made up of 16 amino acids. Per the germline V gene, CDR1 is MGHRA and CDR2 is YSYEKL. Here the CDR3 reads CASSQGAGKTYNEQFF.

The J gene is TRBJ2-5, the V gene TRBV7-9. Germline V gene sequence: CDR1 SEHNR, CDR2 FQNEAQ (reference sequence). The CDR3 has 14 amino acids. This CDR3 is CASSLVGLDETQYF.

CDR3 protein: CASSWGQGTNQPQHF. The chain carries TRBV12-3 or TRBV12-4 and TRBJ1-5; checking the TCRdb D call of TRBD1 is not possible without DNA. The CDR3 contains 15 residues.

The chain employs TRBV2 and TRBJ2-5. The CDR3 is 17 residues long. From germline, CDR1 is SNHLY and CDR2 FYNNEI. CDR3: CASSEARGLAATETQYF.

This chain joins TRBV12-3 or TRBV12-4 and TRBJ2-4; TCRdb reports TRBD1, a call that lacks DNA to check it against. The length of the CDR3 is 15 residues. The CDR3 loop reads CASSRTGVDKNIQYF.

V and J are TRBV20-1 and TRBJ2-1; TCRdb's D gene call, TRBD1, goes unchecked for lack of DNA. This CDR3 has 16 residues. CDR1 DFQATT and CDR2 SNEGSKA come from the germline V gene (reference sequence). The CDR3 sequence is CSAPKRPGTDHNEQFF.

The V call is TRBV20-1, the J call TRBJ2-1; TCRdb names TRBD2, which stays unverified in the absence of DNA. Germline V gene data show CDR1 as DFQATT and CDR2 as SNEGSKA (reference sequence). This CDR3 comprises 11 residues. The CDR3 sequence is CSAVSSEAQFF.

The chain couples TRBV6-5 to TRBJ2-1; TCRdb names TRBD2, which stays unverified in the absence of DNA. Germline V gives CDR1 MNHEY, CDR2 SVGAGI. The CDR3 sequence is 17 residues long. The CDR3 loop reads CASSLSLGGGPLNEQFF.

This rearrangement joins TRBV24-1 to TRBJ2-1; TCRdb's D call of TRBD2 is untestable without DNA. The CDR3 contains 14 residues. Germline CDR1 KGHDR, CDR2 SFDVKD. This CDR3 reads CATSGRGGQNEQFF.

The chain carries TRBV12-3 or TRBV12-4 and TRBJ2-1; the D call from TCRdb, TRBD1, cannot be confirmed without DNA. This CDR3 contains 15 residues. The CDR3 sequence is CASSPGTDYDNEQFF.

The chain couples TRBV12-3 or TRBV12-4 to TRBJ2-5; as DNA is missing, the TRBD2 call by TCRdb cannot be tested. This CDR3 comprises 13 residues. CDR3 in amino acids: CASTGAGVETQYF.

V usage is TRBV6-2 or TRBV6-3 and J usage is TRBJ2-7; there is no DNA to check the TCRdb D call of TRBD1. The CDR3 is made up of 13 amino acids. Germline CDR1 MNHEY, CDR2 SVGEGT. CDR3 in amino acids: CASSTDRGNEQYF.

The rearrangement links TRBV5-1 to TRBJ2-2. The CDR3 is made up of 15 amino acids. Per germline, CDR1 SGHRS and CDR2 YFSETQ. The CDR3 sequence: CASSWGRGGTGELFF.

The CDR3 loop reads CASSRTGSSYEQYF. The chain recombines TRBV12-3 or TRBV12-4 with TRBJ2-7; lacking DNA, the TRBD1 call made by TCRdb goes unchecked. This CDR3 spans 14 amino acids.

CDR3 sequence: CASSQGPGSSTDTQYF. The chain is built from TRBV4-3 and TRBJ2-3; as DNA is missing, the TRBD1 call by TCRdb cannot be tested. Looked up from germline, CDR1 is LGHNA and CDR2 is YSLEER. This CDR3 has 16 residues.

This CDR3 is CSARQGNPGELFF. This chain connects TRBV20-1 to TRBJ2-2; the TCRdb D gene call, TRBD1, has no DNA to confirm it. The CDR3 is made up of 13 amino acids. Germline CDR1 is DFQATT and CDR2 is SNEGSKA (reference sequence).

This rearrangement joins TRBV7-9 to TRBJ2-5. The V gene's germline CDR1 is SEHNR and CDR2 FQNEAQ (reference sequence). The CDR3 sequence is 14 residues long. The chain's CDR3 is CASSLDLNLETQYF.